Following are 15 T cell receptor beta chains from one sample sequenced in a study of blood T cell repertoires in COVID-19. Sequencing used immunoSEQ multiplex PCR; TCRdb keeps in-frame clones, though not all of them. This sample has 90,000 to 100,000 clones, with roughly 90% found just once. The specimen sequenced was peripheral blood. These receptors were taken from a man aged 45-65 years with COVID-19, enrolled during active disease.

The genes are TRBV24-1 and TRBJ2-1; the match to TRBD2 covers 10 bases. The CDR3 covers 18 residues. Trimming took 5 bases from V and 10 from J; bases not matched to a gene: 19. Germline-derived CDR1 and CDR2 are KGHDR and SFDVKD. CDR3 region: CATSGNFLLSGGYGEQFF. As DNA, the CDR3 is TGTGCCACCAGTGGCAACTTCTTGCTTAGCGGGGGGTACGGGGAGCAGTTCTTC.

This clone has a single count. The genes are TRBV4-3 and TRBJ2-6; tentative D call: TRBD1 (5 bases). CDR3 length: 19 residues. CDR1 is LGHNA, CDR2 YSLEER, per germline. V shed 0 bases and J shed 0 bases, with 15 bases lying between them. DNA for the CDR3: TGCGCCAGCAGCCAAGATCTCCCGCGACAGAGCTCTGGGGCCAACGTCCTGACTTTC. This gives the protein CASSQDLPRQSSGANVLTF.

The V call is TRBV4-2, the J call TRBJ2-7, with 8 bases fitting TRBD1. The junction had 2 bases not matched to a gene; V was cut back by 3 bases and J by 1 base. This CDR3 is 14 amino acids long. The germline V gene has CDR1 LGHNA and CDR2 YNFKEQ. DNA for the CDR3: TGTGCCAGCAGCCACGGACAGGGTTCCTACGAGCAGTACTTC. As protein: CASSHGQGSYEQYF.

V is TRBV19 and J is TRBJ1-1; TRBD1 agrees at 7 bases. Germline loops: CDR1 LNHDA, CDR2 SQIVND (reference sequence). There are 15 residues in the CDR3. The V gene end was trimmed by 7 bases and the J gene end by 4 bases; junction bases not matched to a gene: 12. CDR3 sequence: CASTHRGEGVTEAFF. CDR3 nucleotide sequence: TGTGCCAGTACCCACAGGGGAGAAGGGGTCACTGAAGCTTTCTTT.

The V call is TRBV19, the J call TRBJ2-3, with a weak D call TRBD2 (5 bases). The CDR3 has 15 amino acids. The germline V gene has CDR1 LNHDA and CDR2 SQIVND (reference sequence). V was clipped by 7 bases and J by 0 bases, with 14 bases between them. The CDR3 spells CASTPLGESTDTQYF. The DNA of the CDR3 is TGTGCCAGTACCCCACTCGGGGAAAGCACAGATACGCAGTATTTT.

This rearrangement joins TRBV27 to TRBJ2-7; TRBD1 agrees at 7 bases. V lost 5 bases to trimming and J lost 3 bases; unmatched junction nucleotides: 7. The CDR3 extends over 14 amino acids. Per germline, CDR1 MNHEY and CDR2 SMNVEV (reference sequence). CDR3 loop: CASSPSTGFYEQYF. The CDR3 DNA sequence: TGTGCCAGCAGTCCTTCGACAGGGTTCTACGAGCAGTACTTC.

The CDR3 is CASFLSRDRNREKLFF. CDR3 DNA sequence: TGTGCCAGCTTTCTCTCCCGGGACAGAAATCGAGAAAAACTGTTTTTT. V is TRBV2 and J is TRBJ1-4; 7 nucleotides line up with TRBD1. CDR1 and CDR2 (germline): SNHLY, FYNNEI. V lost 8 bases to trimming and J lost 8 bases; unmatched junction nucleotides: 17. This CDR3 is built from 16 residues. The whole variable domain, filled in from reference TRBV2 and TRBJ1-4, reads EPEVTQTPSHQVTQMGQEVILRCVPISNHLYFYWYRQILGQKVEFLVSFYNNEISEKSEIFDDQFSVERPDGSNFTLKIRSTKLEDSAMYFCASFLSRDRNREKLFFGSGTQLSVL.

The CDR3: CASSPQGYSPLHF. As DNA, the CDR3 is TGTGCCAGCAGCCCACAGGGATATTCACCCCTCCACTTT. V gene TRBV11-2 combines with J gene TRBJ1-6; TRBD1 is a possible D gene (6 bases). Germline CDR1 SGHAT, CDR2 FQNNGV. The CDR3 runs to 13 residues. The V end lost 5 bases, the J end lost 8 bases, and 10 bases lay between the germline ends.

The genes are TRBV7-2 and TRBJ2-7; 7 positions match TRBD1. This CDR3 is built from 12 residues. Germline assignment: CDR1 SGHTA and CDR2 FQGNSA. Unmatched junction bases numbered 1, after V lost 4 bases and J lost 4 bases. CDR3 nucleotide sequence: TGTGCCAGCAGCTCGACAGGGTACGAGCAGTACTTC. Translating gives CASSSTGYEQYF.

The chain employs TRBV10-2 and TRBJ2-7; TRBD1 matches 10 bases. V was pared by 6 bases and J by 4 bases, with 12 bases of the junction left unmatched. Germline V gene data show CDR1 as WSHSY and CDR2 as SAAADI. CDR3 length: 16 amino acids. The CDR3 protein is CASSGPTGQGEYEQYF. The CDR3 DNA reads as TGCGCCAGCAGCGGTCCAACTGGACAGGGGGAATACGAGCAGTACTTC.

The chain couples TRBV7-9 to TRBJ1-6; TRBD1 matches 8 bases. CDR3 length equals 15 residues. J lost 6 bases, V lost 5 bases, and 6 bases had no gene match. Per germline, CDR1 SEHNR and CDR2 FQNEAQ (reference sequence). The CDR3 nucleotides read TGTGCCAGCAGCGGCGACAGGGGCCTTAATTCACCCCTCCACTTT. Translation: CASSGDRGLNSPLHF.

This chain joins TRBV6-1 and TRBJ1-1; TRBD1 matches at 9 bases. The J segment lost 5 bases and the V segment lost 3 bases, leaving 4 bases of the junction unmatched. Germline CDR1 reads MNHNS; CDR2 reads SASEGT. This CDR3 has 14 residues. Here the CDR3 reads CASSENRGRTEAFF. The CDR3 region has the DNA TGTGCCAGCAGTGAGAACAGGGGGCGGACTGAAGCTTTCTTT.

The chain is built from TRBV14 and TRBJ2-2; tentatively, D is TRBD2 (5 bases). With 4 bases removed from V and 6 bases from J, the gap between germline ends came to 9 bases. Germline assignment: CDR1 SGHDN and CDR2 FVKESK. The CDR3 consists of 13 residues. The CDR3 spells CASSPVRAGELFF. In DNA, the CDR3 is TGTGCCAGCAGCCCCGTGAGGGCCGGGGAGCTGTTTTTT. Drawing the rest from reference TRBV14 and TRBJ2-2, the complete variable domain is EAGVTQFPSHSVIEKGQTVTLRCDPISGHDNLYWYRRVMGKEIKFLLHFVKESKQDESGMPNNRFLAERTGGTYSTLKVQPAELEDSGVYFCASSPVRAGELFFGEGSRLTVL.

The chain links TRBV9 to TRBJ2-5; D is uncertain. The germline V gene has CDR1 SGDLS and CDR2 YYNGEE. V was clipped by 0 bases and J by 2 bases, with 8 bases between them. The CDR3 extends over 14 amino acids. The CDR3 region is CASSVGYGQETQYF. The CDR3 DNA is TGTGCCAGCAGCGTAGGGTACGGGCAAGAGACCCAGTACTTC.

The CDR3 sequence is CASSHGRATSYEQYF. The DNA of the CDR3 is TGTGCCAGCAGTCACGGCAGGGCCACCTCCTACGAGCAGTACTTC. The J gene is TRBJ2-7, the V gene TRBV2; TRBD1 might be the D (5 bases). V lost 5 bases to trimming and J lost 0 bases, with 14 bases between them. Germline-derived CDR1 and CDR2 are SNHLY and FYNNEI. The CDR3 has 15 residues.